These T cell receptor beta chains were read from a single sample in a study of cytomegalovirus exposure and HLA in healthy donors. The assay was immunoSEQ multiplex PCR, and TCRdb's table has in-frame clones only and misses some. Among more than 120,000 clones listed, under 90% were seen once. The source material was PBMCs. The receptors were sampled from a male donor in good health and CMV-seronegative. Each CDR3 is given with its conserved first and last residue. Each record gives: J gene, clone size, D gene, V gene, CDR3 protein. A D gene is named only where the DNA matches it firmly. A clone size is listed for some rows: how often the clone was seen (once, few, many), or a class if it is expanded.

J: TRBJ2-2
size: .
D: .
V: TRBV27
CDR3: CATSRGNTGELFF

J: TRBJ2-7
size: .
D: .
V: TRBV13
CDR3: CASSWRQTYEQYF

J: TRBJ2-1
size: .
D: TRBD1
V: TRBV7-9
CDR3: CASSLTTGGEQFF

J: TRBJ1-4
size: .
D: .
V: TRBV7-3
CDR3: CASARLGGEKLFF

J: TRBJ2-1
size: .
D: .
V: TRBV27
CDR3: CASSFSLGAAYNEQFF

J: TRBJ1-1
size: once
D: .
V: TRBV20-1
CDR3: CSALLYTEAFF

J: TRBJ1-2
size: .
D: TRBD1
V: TRBV28
CDR3: CASSPGQGGGYTF

J: TRBJ2-7
size: .
D: .
V: TRBV5-5
CDR3: CASIGGYEQYF

J: TRBJ1-5
size: .
D: .
V: TRBV6-5
CDR3: CASSYSLGGNQPQHF

J: TRBJ2-1
size: .
D: TRBD1
V: TRBV27
CDR3: CASSWGQGEQFF

J: TRBJ2-5
size: once
D: TRBD1
V: TRBV5-6
CDR3: CASSLGTGSFGETQYF

J: TRBJ1-2
size: few
D: .
V: TRBV9
CDR3: CASSSQVGGRGYTF

J: TRBJ2-7
size: .
D: .
V: TRBV27
CDR3: CASSPSQGEYRYEQYF

J: TRBJ1-1
size: once
D: .
V: TRBV2
CDR3: CASSESKGTEAFF

J: TRBJ2-7
size: once
D: TRBD2
V: TRBV29-1
CDR3: CSVGLAENPYEQYF

J: TRBJ2-7
size: .
D: .
V: TRBV6-5
CDR3: CASGSSYEQYF

J: TRBJ2-7
size: .
D: .
V: TRBV7-2
CDR3: CASSFGVPRGIYEQYF

J: TRBJ2-2
size: .
D: .
V: TRBV7-9
CDR3: CASSLTYTGELFF

J: TRBJ2-5
size: .
D: .
V: TRBV7-2
CDR3: CASSQMPLNRDQYF

J: TRBJ2-5
size: few
D: .
V: TRBV30
CDR3: CAWSDRRQETQYF

J: TRBJ1-2
size: .
D: TRBD1
V: TRBV7-2
CDR3: CASSTDRCGYTF

J: TRBJ1-2
size: .
D: .
V: TRBV29-1
CDR3: CSTGSNYGYTF

J: TRBJ1-1
size: .
D: .
V: TRBV11-1
CDR3: CASSTHQGSTEAFF

J: TRBJ2-1
size: .
D: TRBD2
V: TRBV7-9
CDR3: CASSRTSGYNEQFF

J: TRBJ2-6
size: once
D: TRBD1
V: TRBV7-2
CDR3: CASSSQTGGGSSGANVLTF

J: TRBJ2-7
size: once
D: .
V: TRBV7-9
CDR3: CASSPGVSGEGSEQYF

J: TRBJ2-7
size: few
D: .
V: TRBV19
CDR3: CASSIGTRGSNEQYF

J: TRBJ2-3
size: .
D: TRBD2
V: TRBV6-1
CDR3: CASSDLAGGADTQYF

J: TRBJ2-2
size: .
D: TRBD2
V: TRBV30
CDR3: CAWAGGTGGNTGELFF

J: TRBJ2-7
size: .
D: .
V: TRBV5-6
CDR3: CASSFRGGPIHEQYF

J: TRBJ1-1
size: .
D: .
V: TRBV7-9
CDR3: CASSLAQMNTEAFF

J: TRBJ2-1
size: .
D: .
V: TRBV27
CDR3: CASSSYSGTNEQFF

J: .
size: .
D: TRBD2
V: TRBV7-9
CDR3: CAGGTSGTYEQYF

J: TRBJ2-5
size: .
D: TRBD2
V: TRBV5-6
CDR3: CASSLWGSVGRPPETQYF

J: TRBJ1-6
size: .
D: TRBD1
V: TRBV5-1
CDR3: CASSLADRANSPLHF

J: TRBJ1-2
size: .
D: TRBD1
V: TRBV30
CDR3: CAWSTVVQGMCGYTF

J: TRBJ2-3
size: .
D: .
V: TRBV7-3
CDR3: CASSLVGLDTQYF

J: TRBJ1-2
size: .
D: .
V: TRBV7-2
CDR3: CASSASQGLYGYTF

J: TRBJ1-2
size: .
D: TRBD1
V: TRBV27
CDR3: CASTRTGVNYGYTF

J: TRBJ1-5
size: .
D: .
V: TRBV19
CDR3: CASTSPDRSNQPQHF

J: TRBJ2-5
size: few
D: TRBD2
V: TRBV14
CDR3: CASSQGLALSETQYF

J: TRBJ2-7
size: .
D: .
V: TRBV21-1
CDR3: CASTPGDGAYEQYF

J: TRBJ2-7
size: .
D: TRBD1
V: TRBV5-6
CDR3: CASHRFDRALLEQYF

J: TRBJ2-7
size: .
D: .
V: TRBV18
CDR3: CTSSPDSPLGEQYF

J: TRBJ2-7
size: .
D: TRBD2
V: TRBV11-2
CDR3: CASSSIPGGPQEQYF

J: TRBJ2-7
size: .
D: TRBD2
V: TRBV19
CDR3: CASSPRLAGLPEQYF

J: TRBJ2-7
size: .
D: .
V: TRBV7-8
CDR3: CASSSLSSYEQYF

J: TRBJ1-2
size: few
D: TRBD1
V: TRBV6-1
CDR3: CASSETGEVGYTF

J: TRBJ2-2
size: .
D: .
V: TRBV7-2
CDR3: CASSLVTGLNTGELFF

J: TRBJ2-3
size: .
D: TRBD1
V: TRBV6-5
CDR3: CASSRGQGDTDTQYF

J: TRBJ2-7
size: once
D: .
V: TRBV5-1
CDR3: CASSLATDSYEQYF

J: TRBJ1-2
size: .
D: .
V: TRBV6-4
CDR3: CASSPQEGTGYTF

J: TRBJ2-1
size: .
D: TRBD2
V: TRBV6-5
CDR3: CASRPSGSSYNEQFF